The 29 T cell receptor beta chains given below trace back to one sample, sequenced in a study of preoperative IRX-2 immunotherapy in early breast cancer. Documented treatment: preoperative locoregional IRX-2 cytokine immunotherapy. Libraries were prepared by immunoSEQ multiplex PCR; TCRdb keeps only in-frame clonotypes and omits some of them. This table holds roughly 43,000 clones, about 95% found once. Specimen: tumor tissue, collected after IRX-2 immunotherapy. These receptors all stem from a human donor with breast cancer.

The V gene is TRBV30, the J gene TRBJ1-1; D not certain. Germline assignment: CDR1 GTSNPN and CDR2 SVGIG (reference sequence). The CDR3 has 13 amino acids. V lost 1 base and J 0 bases, leaving 6 bases between the germline ends. The CDR3 bases are TGTGCCTGGAGTGCGCATATGAACACTGAAGCTTTCTTT. Protein: CAWSAHMNTEAFF.

The chain is built from TRBV7-2 and TRBJ2-3, with 7 bases identical to TRBD1. J was trimmed by 2 bases and V by 5 bases; bases with no gene match: 10. Germline V gives CDR1 SGHTA, CDR2 FQGNSA. This CDR3 region has 16 residues. CDR3: CASSPDRVDITDTQYF. CDR3 nucleotide sequence: TGTGCCAGCAGCCCCGACAGGGTAGACATCACAGATACGCAGTATTTT.

V is TRBV9 and J is TRBJ1-1; 8 bases fit TRBD1. Losses at the gene ends were 4 bases for V and 11 bases for J; bases not matched to a gene: 10. CDR3 size: 13 residues. Germline V lookup: CDR1 SGDLS, CDR2 YYNGEE. DNA for the CDR3: TGTGCCAGCAGCCTCCGGGCAGGGGGCCTTGCTTTCTTT. Protein product: CASSLRAGGLAFF.

The chain combines TRBV9 with TRBJ1-3; D may be TRBD1 (5 bases). The CDR3 has 15 amino acids. The V end was cut by 4 bases, the J end by 6 bases, with 17 bases between. Germline loops: CDR1 SGDLS, CDR2 YYNGEE. The CDR3 nucleotides are TGTGCCAGCAGCCAAACAGGCCATCACACAAACACCATATATTTT. Translating it yields CASSQTGHHTNTIYF.

The chain is built from TRBV7-8 and TRBJ2-7; D is unresolved. The CDR3 sequence is 13 residues long. V was cut by 1 base and J by 6 bases, with 10 bases left in between. CDR1 and CDR2 from the germline V gene are SGHVS and FQNEAQ. The DNA for the CDR3 is TGTGCCAGCAGCTTAGTCCCAGGCACCGAGCAGTACTTC. It is translated as CASSLVPGTEQYF.

The V and J genes are TRBV7-2 and TRBJ2-7; 10 nucleotides match TRBD1. The CDR3 consists of 16 residues. Trimming took 7 bases from V and 2 from J; bases not matched to a gene: 11. Per germline, CDR1 SGHTA and CDR2 FQGNSA. The CDR3 protein is CASTFRPGQGPYEQYF. The DNA of the CDR3 is TGTGCCAGCACTTTTAGGCCGGGACAGGGGCCCTACGAGCAGTACTTC.

The genes are TRBV4-3 and TRBJ2-7; 8 positions agree with TRBD2. This CDR3 comprises 16 residues. The trim removed 2 bases at V and 6 bases at J, leaving 12 bases unmatched. CDR1 and CDR2 from the germline V gene are LGHNA and YSLEER. The CDR3 loop is CASSQRTTSGGGEQYF. The CDR3, as DNA: TGCGCCAGCAGCCAACGAACTACTAGCGGAGGGGGCGAGCAGTACTTC.

J is TRBJ1-5 and V is TRBV6-5; no firm D call. The germline V and J ends were trimmed by 6 bases and 9 bases, with 18 bases remaining between them. This CDR3 comprises 14 residues. Looked up from germline, CDR1 is MNHEY and CDR2 is SVGAGI. In DNA, the CDR3 is TGTGCCAGCAGCTCGTTTAGGGCCTACGGGCCCCAGCATTTT. Translated, it gives CASSSFRAYGPQHF.

This chain joins TRBV9 and TRBJ2-5; the D gene is possibly TRBD1 (5 bases). Germline V gene lookup returns CDR1 SGDLS and CDR2 YYNGEE. Trimming cost V 2 bases and J 4 bases, with 12 bases left between them. The CDR3 is 14 amino acids. DNA for the CDR3: TGTGCCAGCAGCGTTCGCAGTCAGGGAGAGACCCAGTACTTC. This gives the protein CASSVRSQGETQYF.

The chain uses TRBV7-2 and TRBJ2-1, with D maybe TRBD2 (5 bases). Germline values: CDR1 SGHTA, CDR2 FQGNSA. This CDR3 has 16 residues. Between the trimmed V and J ends, which lost 8 bases and 0 bases, there was a span of 17 bases. CDR3 loop: CASYRKLAYSYNEQFF. In nucleotides, the CDR3 is TGTGCCAGCTACCGAAAGTTAGCGTACTCCTACAATGAGCAGTTCTTC.

The gene calls are TRBV5-6 and TRBJ2-3; a possible D gene is TRBD2 (6 bases). Trimming stripped 3 bases from V and 2 bases from J, with 13 bases between. This CDR3 comprises 15 residues. Germline V gene lookup returns CDR1 SGHDT and CDR2 YYEEEE. For the CDR3, the DNA is TGTGCCAGCAGCTCCTCCGGGACTTTCACAGATACGCAGTATTTT. Its protein is CASSSSGTFTDTQYF.

This chain uses TRBV5-1 with TRBJ2-3; D not resolved. The CDR3 extends over 18 amino acids. Germline V CDR1 and CDR2: SGHRS, YFSETQ. Trimming took 4 bases from V and 0 from J, leaving 21 bases between them. DNA for the CDR3: TGCGCCAGCAGCCCCCGCCCCCCAGCGATTGCTAGCACAGATACGCAGTATTTT. Amino acids: CASSPRPPAIASTDTQYF.

The chain couples TRBV7-8 to TRBJ1-5; D not resolved. Germline V lookup: CDR1 SGHVS, CDR2 FQNEAQ. Between the trimmed V and J ends, which lost 1 base and 1 base, there was a span of 11 bases. There are 16 residues in the CDR3. CDR3 loop: CASSLVASRSNQPQHF. The CDR3 bases are TGTGCCAGCAGCTTAGTCGCGTCCAGGAGCAATCAGCCCCAGCATTTT. The whole variable domain, filled in from reference TRBV7-8 and TRBJ1-5, reads GAGVSQSPRYKVAKRGQDVALRCDPISGHVSLFWYQQALGQGPEFLTYFQNEAQLDKSGLPSDRFFAERPEGSVSTLKIQRTQQEDSAVYLCASSLVASRSNQPQHFGDGTRLSIL.

The chain carries TRBV6-6 and TRBJ2-5, with 8 nucleotides matching TRBD1. The V and J ends lost 10 bases and 3 bases, in that order; junction bases with no gene match: 10. Germline assignment: CDR1 MNHNY and CDR2 SVGAGI (reference sequence). The CDR3 covers 14 residues. The CDR3 region has the DNA TGTGCCATCCAGAAACCAGGGGGCGAAGAGACCCAGTACTTC. Translating it yields CAIQKPGGEETQYF.

Only one count was recorded for this clone. This rearrangement joins TRBV13 to TRBJ2-5; perhaps D is TRBD1 or TRBD2 (6 bases each). The CDR3 consists of 16 residues. Between the trimmed V and J ends, which lost 0 bases and 5 bases, there was a span of 16 bases. Germline lookup yields CDR1 PRHDT and CDR2 FYEKMQ (reference sequence). CDR3 residues: CASSLGPGAPLETQYF. The CDR3 DNA reads TGTGCCAGCAGCTTAGGCCCGGGGGCGCCCCTTGAGACCCAGTACTTC.

This clone came up a few times. The gene calls are TRBV9 and TRBJ1-2, with TRBD1 matching over 8 bases. V shed 0 bases and J 4 bases; nucleotides not matched to a gene: 5. This CDR3 spans 15 amino acids. The germline V gene has CDR1 SGDLS and CDR2 YYNGEE. The CDR3 is CASSVGQTGGYGYTF. CDR3 sequence (DNA): TGTGCCAGCAGCGTAGGGCAAACAGGGGGCTATGGCTACACCTTC.

The gene calls are TRBV9 and TRBJ2-1; TRBD2 aligns across 8 bases. V dropped 1 base and J dropped 9; count of bases not matched to a gene: 6. Germline-derived CDR1 and CDR2 are SGDLS and YYNGEE. There are 14 residues in the CDR3. The CDR3 loop is CASSVISGGGEQFF. Written as DNA, the CDR3 is TGTGCCAGCAGCGTAATATCGGGGGGGGGTGAGCAGTTCTTC.

The chain joins TRBV15 to TRBJ2-1, with 14 bases that match TRBD2. Germline CDR1 is LNHNV and CDR2 is YYDKDF (reference sequence). V dropped 1 base and J dropped 7; count of bases not matched to a gene: 12. The CDR3 has 19 residues. CDR3 DNA: TGTGCCACCAGCAGAGTTTGGGGGACTAGCGGGGGAGATGGGAATGAGCAGTTCTTC. Protein: CATSRVWGTSGGDGNEQFF. The full variable domain, completed using reference TRBV15 and TRBJ2-1, is DAMVIQNPRYQVTQFGKPVTLSCSQTLNHNVMYWYQQKSSQAPKLLFHYYDKDFNNEADTPDNFQSRRPNTSFCFLDIRSPGLGDTAMYLCATSRVWGTSGGDGNEQFFGPGTRLTVL.

The chain uses TRBV28 and TRBJ1-2, with TRBD1 matching 9 bases. CDR1 is MDHEN and CDR2 is SYDVKM in the germline V gene. The CDR3 runs 16 residues. J lost 3 bases, V lost 3 bases, and 8 bases had no gene match. The chain's CDR3 is CASSLSLQGAYYGYTF. CDR3 DNA sequence: TGTGCCAGCAGTTTGAGTCTACAGGGGGCTTACTATGGCTACACCTTC.

The chain is built from TRBV19 and TRBJ2-2; TRBD1 aligns across 8 bases. Germline CDR1 and CDR2: LNHDA and SQIVND (reference sequence). This CDR3 has 17 residues. Trimming cost V 7 bases and J 5 bases; bases outside gene matches: 15. The CDR3 DNA sequence: TGTGCCAGTAACCCTAGGGGGGACAGGTCCGCGACCGGGGAGCTGTTTTTT. Its translation: CASNPRGDRSATGELFF. Variable domain in full (rest from reference TRBV19 and TRBJ2-2): DGGITQSPKYLFRKEGQNVTLSCEQNLNHDAMYWYRQDPGQGLRLIYYSQIVNDFQKGDIAEGYSVSREKKESFPLTVTSAQKNPTAFYLCASNPRGDRSATGELFFGEGSRLTVL.

The chain joins TRBV7-9 to TRBJ2-3; D uncertain. The length of the CDR3 is 13 residues. From germline, CDR1 is SEHNR and CDR2 FQNEAQ (reference sequence). The ends were cut back, 1 base at V and 8 bases at J, with 10 bases in the middle. The CDR3 spells CASSLVGTGTQYF. The CDR3 DNA reads as TGTGCCAGCAGCTTAGTTGGTACGGGTACGCAGTATTTT.

This clone has a single count. This CDR3 is CASSEGYGYTF. As DNA, the CDR3 is TGTGCCAGCAGTGAAGGCTATGGCTACACCTTC. The chain joins TRBV2 to TRBJ1-2; D gene ambiguous. V was shortened by 1 base and J by 4 bases, with 1 base between the two germline ends. The germline CDR1 and CDR2 sequences are SNHLY and FYNNEI. This CDR3 region has 11 residues.

This chain connects TRBV18 to TRBJ2-1, with 8 bases fitting TRBD2. V lost 2 bases and J lost 4; bases outside the gene matches: 4. This CDR3 has 15 amino acids. In germline, CDR1 is KGHSH, CDR2 LQKENI. The CDR3 sequence is CASSPAGGLYNEQFF. The CDR3 DNA follows: TGTGCCAGCTCACCAGCGGGAGGCCTATACAATGAGCAGTTCTTC.

The V and J genes are TRBV19 and TRBJ2-1; D is uncertain. The CDR3 covers 13 residues. Germline loops: CDR1 LNHDA, CDR2 SQIVND (reference sequence). V shed 3 bases and J shed 6 bases, with 9 bases lying between them. Here the CDR3 reads CASSIGLSNEQFF. CDR3 nucleotides: TGTGCCAGTAGTATTGGTTTGTCCAATGAGCAGTTCTTC.

V and J are TRBV4-2 and TRBJ1-3; no firm D call. Germline V gene data show CDR1 as LGHNA and CDR2 as YNFKEQ. With 0 bases removed from V and 4 bases from J, the gap between germline ends came to 1 base. CDR3 length: 12 residues. The CDR3 nucleotides are TGTGCCAGCAGCCAAGAAGGAAACACCATATATTTT. This codes for CASSQEGNTIYF.

This chain links TRBV7-9 with TRBJ2-1; D is unresolved. The ends were cut back, 4 bases at V and 2 bases at J, with 18 bases in the middle. The CDR3 is 17 amino acids. CDR1 is SEHNR and CDR2 is FQNEAQ in the germline V gene (reference sequence). The CDR3 DNA reads TGTGCCAGCAGCTCGTTCCCGGACGGTGGGCCCTACAATGAGCAGTTCTTC. Its translation is CASSSFPDGGPYNEQFF.

This chain connects TRBV18 to TRBJ2-3; 8 bases align to TRBD2. Germline values: CDR1 KGHSH, CDR2 LQKENI. The trim removed 2 bases at V and 2 bases at J, leaving 3 bases unmatched. The CDR3 spans 15 residues. CDR3 region: CASSPTGGTTDTQYF. The CDR3 region has the DNA TGTGCCAGCTCACCAACGGGGGGGACCACAGATACGCAGTATTTT.

The chain couples TRBV29-1 to TRBJ2-5; weak D call: TRBD2 (7 bases). V lost 5 bases to trimming and J lost 6 bases, with 16 bases between them. Germline lookup yields CDR1 SQVTM and CDR2 ANQGSEA. CDR3 length equals 13 residues. The DNA of the CDR3 is TGCAGCGTTCGGGGGGCCTGGAGGCAGACCCAGTACTTC. As protein: CSVRGAWRQTQYF. Full variable domain (rest looked up from reference TRBV29-1 and TRBJ2-5): SAVISQKPSRDICQRGTSLTIQCQVDSQVTMMFWYRQQPGQSLTLIATANQGSEATYESGFVIDKFPISRPNLTFSTLTVSNMSPEDSSIYLCSVRGAWRQTQYFGPGTRLLVL.

This clone is a singleton in its sample. The genes are TRBV18 and TRBJ1-2, with TRBD1 matching over 9 bases. V lost 2 bases, J lost 5 bases, and 6 bases stayed unmatched. Germline assignment: CDR1 KGHSH and CDR2 LQKENI. This CDR3 region has 15 residues. The CDR3 sequence is CASSPSGTGIYGYTF. The CDR3 region has the DNA TGTGCCAGCTCACCATCCGGGACAGGGATTTATGGCTACACCTTC.